These 29 T cell receptor beta chains were all obtained from the same sample, sequenced in a study of cytotoxic CD8 clonotypes in ibrutinib-treated CLL. Produced via immunoSEQ multiplex PCR; TCRdb's table is partial and in-frame only. The sample contains some 200,000 clones, about three quarters of which appear only once. Here the sequenced sample was PBMCs, taken after 12 months of ibrutinib treatment. These receptors were obtained from a human donor with chronic lymphocytic leukemia.

The V gene is TRBV27, the J gene TRBJ1-5, with 7 nucleotides matching TRBD1. The junction had 11 bases not matched to a gene; V was cut back by 4 bases and J by 2 bases. The V gene's germline CDR1 is MNHEY and CDR2 SMNVEV (reference sequence). The CDR3 has 17 amino acids. In nucleotides, the CDR3 is TGTGCCAGCAGTTCCCTACAGGGGCCTCGCGGCAATCAGCCCCAGCATTTT. It specifies CASSSLQGPRGNQPQHF.

This chain joins TRBV6-1 and TRBJ1-1; D possibly corresponds to TRBD1 (5 bases). Between the trimmed V and J ends, which lost 3 bases and 0 bases, there was a span of 14 bases. Germline V gene lookup returns CDR1 MNHNS and CDR2 SASEGT. The CDR3 is 16 residues long. CDR3 residues: CASSDPRDIMNTEAFF. In nucleotides, the CDR3 is TGTGCCAGCAGTGACCCCAGGGATATTATGAACACTGAAGCTTTCTTT.

The chain combines TRBV7-6 with TRBJ2-1; D gene uncertain. The CDR3 runs 13 residues. CDR1 and CDR2 (germline): SGHVS, FNYEAQ. V gave up 5 bases and J gave up 2 bases, with 7 bases separating them. CDR3 in DNA: TGTGCCAGCAGCCCAGGCACCTACAATGAGCAGTTCTTC. As protein: CASSPGTYNEQFF.

This clone was seen more than once but under ten times. The chain carries TRBV9 and TRBJ2-1; possibly TRBD1 for D (6 bases). The CDR3 spans 15 residues. Looked up from germline, CDR1 is SGDLS and CDR2 is YYNGEE. Trimming removed 4 bases at V and 7 bases at J, with 18 bases between. CDR3 sequence (DNA): TGTGCCAGCAGCCCCTTGGGCAGGGGTGCAAATGAGCAGTTCTTC. Amino acids: CASSPLGRGANEQFF.

V is TRBV7-3 and J is TRBJ1-2; D is possibly TRBD1 (5 bases). The V gene's germline CDR1 is SGHTA and CDR2 FQGTGA. The CDR3 runs 15 residues. V was shortened by 5 bases and J by 8 bases, with 21 bases between the two germline ends. CDR3 sequence: CASSLNVQGLGGYTF. The CDR3 coding sequence is TGTGCCAGCAGCCTTAATGTCCAGGGACTCGGCGGCTACACCTTC.

The rearrangement joins TRBV29-1 to TRBJ1-3; a possible D gene is TRBD1 (6 bases). V was shortened by 7 bases and J by 3 bases, with 16 bases between the two germline ends. Germline-derived CDR1 and CDR2 are SQVTM and ANQGSEA. The CDR3 is made up of 14 amino acids. This CDR3 reads CSAGHRLDGNTIYF. The CDR3 nucleotides read TGCAGCGCGGGACACCGCCTGGATGGAAACACCATATATTTT.

This clone was counted a few times. V gene TRBV30 combines with J gene TRBJ1-2; D remains unclear. CDR3 length: 15 residues. Trimming took 2 bases from V and 2 from J, leaving 15 bases between them. Germline CDR1 and CDR2: GTSNPN and SVGIG (reference sequence). CDR3 amino acids: CAWSPDLRRNYGYTF. The DNA for the CDR3 is TGTGCCTGGAGTCCGGACCTCAGACGAAACTATGGCTACACCTTC.

The chain links TRBV25-1 to TRBJ2-3; either TRBD1 or TRBD2 may fit D (7 bases each). CDR1 MGHDK and CDR2 SYGVNS come from the germline V gene. This CDR3 has 15 amino acids. Trimming removed 2 bases from V and 5 bases from J, with 14 bases in between. The CDR3: CASSESGTAKDTQYF. The DNA for the CDR3 is TGTGCCAGCAGTGAAAGCGGGACAGCCAAAGATACGCAGTATTTT. The full variable domain, rest sourced from reference TRBV25-1 and TRBJ2-3, is EADIYQTPRYLVIGTGKKITLECSQTMGHDKMYWYQQDPGMELHLIHYSYGVNSTEKGDLSSESTVSRIRTEHFPLTLESARPSHTSQYLCASSESGTAKDTQYFGPGTRLTVL.

The chain uses TRBV7-8 and TRBJ1-1; 9 bases line up with TRBD1. Germline V CDR1 and CDR2: SGHVS, FQNEAQ. The CDR3 loop spans 13 amino acids. J was trimmed by 3 bases and V by 8 bases; bases with no gene match: 4. The DNA for the CDR3 is TGTGCCAGCCTCCGGGACAGGGACACTGAAGCTTTCTTT. It translates to CASLRDRDTEAFF.

The chain couples TRBV6-5 to TRBJ1-4; 8 bases fit TRBD1. With V trimmed by 1 base and J by 7 bases, 5 bases remained unmatched. CDR1 MNHEY and CDR2 SVGAGI come from the germline V gene. The CDR3 is 15 amino acids. The CDR3 reads CASSYWTGQTEKLFF. Written as DNA, the CDR3 is TGTGCCAGCAGTTACTGGACAGGGCAAACTGAAAAACTGTTTTTT.

This chain joins TRBV30 and TRBJ2-5; TRBD2 aligns across 7 bases. J lost 5 bases, V lost 2 bases, and 8 bases had no gene match. CDR1 GTSNPN and CDR2 SVGIG come from the germline V gene (reference sequence). The CDR3 is 14 residues long. CDR3 protein: CAWSLLGRGETQYF. The CDR3, as DNA: TGTGCCTGGAGTCTCCTGGGGCGGGGGGAGACCCAGTACTTC.

The sample holds a few counts of this clone. V gene TRBV7-2 combines with J gene TRBJ2-5; the D is unclear. The CDR3 is 11 amino acids. V lost 2 bases, J lost 4 bases, and 2 bases lay in between. Germline-derived CDR1 and CDR2 are SGHTA and FQGNSA. CDR3 region: CASSLTETQYF. In nucleotides, the CDR3 is TGTGCCAGCAGCTTAACAGAGACCCAGTACTTC.

This chain joins TRBV9 and TRBJ2-1; no definite D call. V gave up 1 base and J gave up 0 bases, with 11 bases separating them. The CDR3 has 16 residues. The germline V gene has CDR1 SGDLS and CDR2 YYNGEE. Written as DNA, the CDR3 is TGTGCCAGCAGCGTAATTGGGCGGAGCTCCTACAATGAGCAGTTCTTC. This gives the protein CASSVIGRSSYNEQFF.

In regard to this clone: This sample also contains other DNA sequences that code for the same CDR3. V is TRBV10-2 and J is TRBJ1-2; D possibly corresponds to TRBD1 (5 bases). V was cut by 2 bases and J by 2 bases, with 6 bases left in between. This CDR3 contains 13 residues. Germline V lookup: CDR1 WSHSY, CDR2 SAAADI. The CDR3 reads CASSERGNYGYTF. CDR3 coding DNA: TGCGCCAGCAGTGAGCGGGGGAACTATGGCTACACCTTC.

The rearrangement joins TRBV9 to TRBJ1-2, with 9 nucleotides matching TRBD1. From germline, CDR1 is SGDLS and CDR2 YYNGEE. The length of the CDR3 is 16 residues. After removal of 0 bases from V and 5 bases from J, the junction contained 8 bases not matched to a gene. CDR3 sequence (DNA): TGTGCCAGCAGCGTAGGACGACAGGGGGAGGGATATGGCTACACCTTC. This codes for CASSVGRQGEGYGYTF.

This chain connects TRBV16 to TRBJ1-5; 7 nucleotides match TRBD1. The CDR3 has 15 amino acids. Germline values: CDR1 KGHSY, CDR2 FQNENV. Germline trimming cut 5 bases from V and 7 bases from J; bases unmatched to any gene: 11. CDR3 DNA: TGTGCCAGCAGCGAAAATACAGGGGTCGGGCAGCCCCAGCATTTT. This translates into CASSENTGVGQPQHF.

The chain uses TRBV7-6 and TRBJ1-2, with 8 bases that match TRBD1. J lost 4 bases, V lost 4 bases, and 8 bases had no gene match. Per germline, CDR1 SGHVS and CDR2 FNYEAQ. This CDR3 is built from 15 residues. Here the CDR3 reads CASSSSGQGIYGYTF. CDR3 coding DNA: TGTGCCAGCAGCTCTTCCGGACAGGGTATCTATGGCTACACCTTC.

V and J are TRBV28 and TRBJ1-4; D may be TRBD1 (6 bases). The CDR3 runs 16 residues. V was trimmed by 2 bases and J by 8 bases, leaving 18 bases between them. Germline-derived CDR1 and CDR2 are MDHEN and SYDVKM. The DNA of the CDR3 is TGTGCCAGCAGTTTAGGGGGGGCACAGGTACGCGAAAAACTGTTTTTT. This codes for CASSLGGAQVREKLFF.

This chain joins TRBV28 and TRBJ1-4; D remains ambiguous. Germline lookup yields CDR1 MDHEN and CDR2 SYDVKM. Trimming cost V 6 bases and J 4 bases, with 12 bases left between them. CDR3 length: 14 amino acids. This CDR3 reads CASSPGRFNEKLFF. Written as DNA, the CDR3 is TGTGCCAGCAGCCCCGGCCGTTTTAATGAAAAACTGTTTTTT.

The rearrangement uses TRBV7-6 and TRBJ2-1; 15 bases agree with TRBD2. The CDR3 covers 15 residues. In germline, CDR1 is SGHVS, CDR2 FNYEAQ. Germline trimming cut 4 bases from V and 7 bases from J; bases unmatched to any gene: 2. The DNA of the CDR3 is TGTGCCAGCAGCTATGGACTAGCGGGAGGGAATGAGCAGTTCTTC. Protein sequence: CASSYGLAGGNEQFF.

There are a few counts of this clone. This chain connects TRBV28 to TRBJ1-2; D gene unclear. Looked up from germline, CDR1 is MDHEN and CDR2 is SYDVKM. Trimming took 3 bases from V and 2 from J, leaving 7 bases between them. The CDR3 length is 13 residues. CDR3 loop: CASSFTENYGYTF. CDR3 DNA: TGTGCCAGCAGTTTTACAGAGAACTATGGCTACACCTTC.

The chain combines TRBV28 with TRBJ1-2, with TRBD1 matching 11 bases. Germline CDR1 MDHEN, CDR2 SYDVKM. This CDR3 is built from 15 residues. V trimming: 4 bases; J trimming: 3 bases; junction bases outside the gene matches: 4. CDR3 bases: TGTGCCAGCAGTTCACCGGGACAGGGGGACTATGGCTACACCTTC. Encoded protein: CASSSPGQGDYGYTF.

The chain joins TRBV4-2 to TRBJ2-3; possible D gene TRBD2, 5 bases. CDR3 length equals 17 residues. From germline, CDR1 is LGHNA and CDR2 YNFKEQ. Trimming took off 0 bases at V and 0 bases at J, with 13 bases between the two ends. The CDR3 DNA is TGTGCCAGCAGCCAAGATGGAGGCGTGGCTAGCACAGATACGCAGTATTTT. Protein product: CASSQDGGVASTDTQYF.

The chain uses TRBV4-3 and TRBJ2-6; D possibly corresponds to TRBD2 (5 bases). The CDR3 length is 18 residues. Trimming took 4 bases from V and 4 from J, leaving 20 bases between them. Germline values: CDR1 LGHNA, CDR2 YSLEER. The chain's CDR3 is CASSPRGPEESGANVLTF. The CDR3 DNA reads as TGCGCCAGCAGCCCCAGAGGGCCAGAAGAGTCAGGGGCCAACGTCCTGACTTTC.

The chain carries TRBV7-9 and TRBJ2-1; TRBD2 aligns across 9 bases. This CDR3 region has 15 residues. Germline lookup yields CDR1 SEHNR and CDR2 FQNEAQ (reference sequence). Germline trimming cut 6 bases from V and 8 bases from J; bases unmatched to any gene: 11. The CDR3 sequence is CASRVAGVSGYEQFF. In DNA, the CDR3 is TGTGCCAGCAGGGTAGCGGGAGTCTCCGGTTATGAGCAGTTCTTC. The complete variable domain, with remaining parts taken from reference TRBV7-9 and TRBJ2-1, reads DTGVSQNPRHKITKRGQNVTFRCDPISEHNRLYWYRQTLGQGPEFLTYFQNEAQLEKSRLLSDRFSAERPKGSFSTLEIQRTEQGDSAMYLCASRVAGVSGYEQFFGPGTRLTVL.

This clone appeared once. This rearrangement joins TRBV6-1 to TRBJ2-3; no clear D gene. The germline V and J ends were trimmed by 1 base and 2 bases, with 10 bases remaining between them. CDR1 MNHNS and CDR2 SASEGT come from the germline V gene. The CDR3 length is 15 residues. The CDR3: CASSEGWGNTDTQYF. For the CDR3, the DNA is TGTGCCAGCAGTGAAGGGTGGGGTAACACAGATACGCAGTATTTT.

This clone appeared a few times. The V call is TRBV6-5, the J call TRBJ2-5, with D maybe TRBD1 (5 bases). Trimming took 2 bases from V and 3 from J, leaving 16 bases between them. The CDR3 consists of 16 residues. Germline-derived CDR1 and CDR2 are MNHEY and SVGAGI. CDR3 protein: CASSYPDSRYEETQYF. CDR3 sequence (DNA): TGTGCCAGCAGTTACCCTGACAGTAGGTATGAAGAGACCCAGTACTTC.

The chain carries TRBV6-5 and TRBJ1-1, with D tentatively TRBD1 (6 bases). There are 14 residues in the CDR3. The ends were cut back, 0 bases at V and 4 bases at J, with 9 bases in the middle. In germline, CDR1 is MNHEY, CDR2 SVGAGI. CDR3 coding DNA: TGTGCCAGCAGTTACTCCGCGGGGGCCACTGAAGCTTTCTTT. Translation gives CASSYSAGATEAFF.

In this sample, this clone turned up once. Compared with germline, one end of the junction differs, possibly owing to a read error. CDR3 bases: TGTGCTAGCAGCACAGGGACAGGGGGCTTTAGTAAGCAGTTCTTC. Encoded protein: CASSTGTGGFSKQFF. The chain recombines TRBV7-7 with TRBJ2-1; 12 bases align to TRBD1. CDR3 length: 15 amino acids. Germline values: CDR1 SSHAT, CDR2 FNYEAQ (reference sequence).